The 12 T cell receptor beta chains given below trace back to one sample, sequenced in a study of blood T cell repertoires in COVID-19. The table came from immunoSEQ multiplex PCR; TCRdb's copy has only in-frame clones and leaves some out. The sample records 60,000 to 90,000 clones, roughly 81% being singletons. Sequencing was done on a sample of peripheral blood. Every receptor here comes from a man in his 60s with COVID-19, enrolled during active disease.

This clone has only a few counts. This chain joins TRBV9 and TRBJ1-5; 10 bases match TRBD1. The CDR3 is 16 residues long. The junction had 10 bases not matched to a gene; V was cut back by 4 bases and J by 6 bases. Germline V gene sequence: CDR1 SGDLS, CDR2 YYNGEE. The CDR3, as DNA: TGTGCCAGCAGCCCTCGGACAGGGGGGGTTGGTCAGCCCCAGCATTTT. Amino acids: CASSPRTGGVGQPQHF. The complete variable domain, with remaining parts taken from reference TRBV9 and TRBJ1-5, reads DSGVTQTPKHLITATGQRVTLRCSPRSGDLSVYWYQQSLDQGLQFLIQYYNGEERAKGNILERFSAQQFPDLHSELNLSSLELGDSALYFCASSPRTGGVGQPQHFGDGTRLSIL.

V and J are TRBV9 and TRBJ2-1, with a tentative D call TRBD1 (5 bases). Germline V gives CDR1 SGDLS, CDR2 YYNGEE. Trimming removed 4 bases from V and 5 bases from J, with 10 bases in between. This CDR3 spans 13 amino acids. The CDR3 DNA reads TGTGCCAGCAGCACAGGTAACAACAATGAGCAGTTCTTC. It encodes CASSTGNNNEQFF.

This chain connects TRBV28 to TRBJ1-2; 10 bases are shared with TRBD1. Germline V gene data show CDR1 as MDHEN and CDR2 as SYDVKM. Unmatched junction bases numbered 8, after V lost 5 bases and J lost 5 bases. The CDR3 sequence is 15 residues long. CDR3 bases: TGTGCCAGCAGTCAGACAGGGGGCTATAGGTATGGCTACACCTTC. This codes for CASSQTGGYRYGYTF.

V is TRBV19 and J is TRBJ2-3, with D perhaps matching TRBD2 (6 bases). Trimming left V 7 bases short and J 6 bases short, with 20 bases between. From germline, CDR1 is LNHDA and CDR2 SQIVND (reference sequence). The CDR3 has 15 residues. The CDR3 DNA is TGTGCCAGTACCCCCGGGAGCCGACCCTGGGATACGCAGTATTTT. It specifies CASTPGSRPWDTQYF.

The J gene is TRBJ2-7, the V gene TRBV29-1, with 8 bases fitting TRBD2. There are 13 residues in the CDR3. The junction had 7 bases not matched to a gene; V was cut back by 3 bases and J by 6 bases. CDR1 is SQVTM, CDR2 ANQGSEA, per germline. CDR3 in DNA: TGCAGCGTTGATTCGGCGGGGGGTGCCGAGCAGTACTTC. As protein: CSVDSAGGAEQYF.

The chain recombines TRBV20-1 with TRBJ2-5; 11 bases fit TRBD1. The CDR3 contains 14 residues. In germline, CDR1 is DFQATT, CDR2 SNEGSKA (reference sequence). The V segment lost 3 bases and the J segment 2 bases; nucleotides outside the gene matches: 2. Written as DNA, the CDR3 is TGCAGTGCTAGTTGGGACAGGGGGCAAGAGACCCAGTACTTC. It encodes CSASWDRGQETQYF.

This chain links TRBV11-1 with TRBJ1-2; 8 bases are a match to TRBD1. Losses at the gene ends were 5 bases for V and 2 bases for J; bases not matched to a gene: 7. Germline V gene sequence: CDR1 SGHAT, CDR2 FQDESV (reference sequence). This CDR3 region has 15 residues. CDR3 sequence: CASSERGQGNYGYTF. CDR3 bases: TGTGCCAGCAGCGAAAGAGGACAGGGAAACTATGGCTACACCTTC.

The CDR3 loop is CASSLLVNEKLFF. CDR3 sequence (DNA): TGTGCCAGCAGCTTGCTAGTTAATGAAAAACTGTTTTTT. V and J are TRBV7-9 and TRBJ1-4; D ambiguous. Looked up from germline, CDR1 is SEHNR and CDR2 is FQNEAQ (reference sequence). The CDR3 totals 13 residues. V shed 3 bases and J shed 4 bases, with 6 bases lying between them.

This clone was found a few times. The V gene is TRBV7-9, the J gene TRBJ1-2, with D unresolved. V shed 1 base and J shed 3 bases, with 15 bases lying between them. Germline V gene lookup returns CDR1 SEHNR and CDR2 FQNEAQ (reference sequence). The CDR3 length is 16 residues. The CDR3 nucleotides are TGTGCCAGCAGCTTAGGCGACCGGACGGGAGACTATGGCTACACCTTC. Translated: CASSLGDRTGDYGYTF.

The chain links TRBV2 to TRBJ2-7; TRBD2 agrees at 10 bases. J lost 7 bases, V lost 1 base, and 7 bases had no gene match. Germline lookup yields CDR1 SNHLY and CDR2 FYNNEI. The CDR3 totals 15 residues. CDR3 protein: CASSEDTSGVLEQYF. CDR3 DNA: TGTGCCAGCAGTGAAGATACTAGCGGGGTGTTGGAGCAGTACTTC.

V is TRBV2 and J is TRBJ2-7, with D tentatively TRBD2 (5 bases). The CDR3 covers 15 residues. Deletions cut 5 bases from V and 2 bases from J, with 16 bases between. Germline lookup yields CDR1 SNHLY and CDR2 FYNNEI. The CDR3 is CASSFTGSSPYEQYF. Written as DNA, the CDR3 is TGTGCCAGCAGTTTCACCGGGTCTAGCCCCTACGAGCAGTACTTC.

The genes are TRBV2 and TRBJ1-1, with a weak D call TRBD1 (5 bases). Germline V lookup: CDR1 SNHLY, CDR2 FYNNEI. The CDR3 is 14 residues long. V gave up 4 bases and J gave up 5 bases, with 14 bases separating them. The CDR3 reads CASSVEGEGTEAFF. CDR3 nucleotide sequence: TGTGCCAGCAGTGTCGAAGGGGAGGGGACTGAAGCTTTCTTT.